This T cell receptor beta chain was captured by sequencing in a study of tumor-infiltrating lymphocytes in localized non-small cell lung cancer. Germline CDR1 reads MNHEY; CDR2 reads SVGAGI. The CDR3 is made up of 13 amino acids. Trimming left V 6 bases short and J 5 bases short, with 13 bases between. Findings and limits, study-wide: Higher tumor T cell infiltration than in uninvolved lung was supported by TCRbeta sequencing. No T-cell fraction difference was seen between IM1 and IM2 tumors. Not all patients were TCR sequenced, owing to tissue quantity.

TCRdb keeps only in-frame clones here, not all; method: immunoSEQ multiplex PCR. The sample holds 7,300 or so clones, under 80% seen once. Comment on this clone: Its antigen is not identified.

This chain joins TRBV6-5 and TRBJ2-5; a possible D gene is TRBD2 (6 bases). The receptor was isolated from a human donor with non-small cell lung cancer. The specimen sequenced was uninvolved lung tissue not adjacent to the tumor. For the CDR3, the DNA is TGTGCCAGCAGCCCCGCGGGGTGGGAGACCCAGTACTTC. Protein: CASSPAGWETQYF.